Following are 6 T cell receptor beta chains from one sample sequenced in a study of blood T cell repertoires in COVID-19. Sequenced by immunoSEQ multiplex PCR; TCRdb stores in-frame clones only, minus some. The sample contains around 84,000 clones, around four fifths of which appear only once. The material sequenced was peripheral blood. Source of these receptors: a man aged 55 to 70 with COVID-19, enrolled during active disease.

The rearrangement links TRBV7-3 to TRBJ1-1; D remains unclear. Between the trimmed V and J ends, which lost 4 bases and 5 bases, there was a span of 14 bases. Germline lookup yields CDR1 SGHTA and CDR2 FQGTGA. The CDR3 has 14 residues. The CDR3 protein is CASSSQSSGTEAFF. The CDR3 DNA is TGTGCCAGCAGCTCTCAATCCTCGGGTACTGAAGCTTTCTTT.

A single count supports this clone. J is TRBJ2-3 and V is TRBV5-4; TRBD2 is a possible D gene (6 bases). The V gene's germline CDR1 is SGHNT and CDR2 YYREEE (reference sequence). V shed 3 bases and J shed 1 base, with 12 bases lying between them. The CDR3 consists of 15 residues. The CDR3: CASSSAGFGTDTQYF. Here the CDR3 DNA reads TGTGCCAGCAGCTCCGCGGGATTCGGCACAGATACGCAGTATTTT.

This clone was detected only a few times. The CDR3 spells CASSELGTGEDTEAFF. CDR3 sequence (DNA): TGTGCCAGCAGTGAACTGGGTACAGGGGAGGACACTGAAGCTTTCTTT. This chain connects TRBV25-1 to TRBJ1-1, with TRBD1 matching over 7 bases. CDR1 and CDR2 (germline): MGHDK, SYGVNS. This CDR3 has 16 amino acids. The trim removed 2 bases at V and 3 bases at J, leaving 9 bases unmatched.

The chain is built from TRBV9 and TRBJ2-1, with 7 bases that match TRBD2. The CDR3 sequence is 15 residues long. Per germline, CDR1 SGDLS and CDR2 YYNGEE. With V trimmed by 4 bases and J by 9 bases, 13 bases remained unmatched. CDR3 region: CASSPGGGGKLEQFF. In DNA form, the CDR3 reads TGTGCCAGCAGCCCAGGTGGGGGGGGGAAACTTGAGCAGTTCTTC.

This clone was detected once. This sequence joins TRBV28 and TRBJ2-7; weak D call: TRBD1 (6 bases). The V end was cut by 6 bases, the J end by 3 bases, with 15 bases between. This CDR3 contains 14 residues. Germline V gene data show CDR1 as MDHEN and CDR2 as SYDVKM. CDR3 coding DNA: TGTGCCAGCAGCGCAACAGGGCTGGGCTACGAGCAGTACTTC. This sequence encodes CASSATGLGYEQYF. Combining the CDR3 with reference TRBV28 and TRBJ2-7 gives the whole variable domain DVKVTQSSRYLVKRTGEKVFLECVQDMDHENMFWYRQDPGLGLRLIYFSYDVKMKEKGDIPEGYSVSREKKERFSLILESASTNQTSMYLCASSATGLGYEQYFGPGTRLTVT.

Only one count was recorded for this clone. The CDR3 coding sequence is TGCAGCGTTGAACCTACCAGGGGTTTGAGATACAATGAGCAGTTCTTC. Protein sequence: CSVEPTRGLRYNEQFF. V usage is TRBV29-1 and J usage is TRBJ2-1, with a weak D call TRBD1 (6 bases). Germline V gene lookup returns CDR1 SQVTM and CDR2 ANQGSEA. The CDR3 loop spans 16 amino acids. Trimming took 2 bases from V and 4 from J, leaving 18 bases between them.